Sequencing of this TCR beta chain was carried out in a study of shared T cell receptors in the human thymus. This clone was counted between two and nine times. Produced via immunoSEQ multiplex PCR; TCRdb's table is partial and in-frame only. The table has more than 300,000 clones, approximately 95% seen once; the top ten hold about 0.02%. The CDR3 is made up of 14 amino acids. V lost 6 bases, J lost 6 bases, and 14 bases lay in between. CDR1 is MNHEY and CDR2 is SMNVEV in the germline V gene (reference sequence). The chain combines TRBV27 with TRBJ2-2; possible D gene TRBD2, 6 bases. The clonotype comes from a human donor. Specimen: thymocytes. CDR3 amino acids: CASSHRWGAGELFF. The DNA of the CDR3 is TGTGCCAGCAGCCACCGATGGGGGGCCGGGGAGCTGTTTTTT.